This T cell receptor beta chain was recovered during a study of blood T cell repertoires in COVID-19. Study background: From the United States, Italy and Spain came samples of acute and convalescent COVID-19. PBMCs, B-cell-depleted T cells, or T cells provided the cDNA or gDNA that made up the material.

Per the authors' pipeline: Counts of nucleated cells, estimated from reference gene primer amplification, were obtained. TCRdb's copy holds only in-frame clones and misses some; the assay was immunoSEQ multiplex PCR. That table supplies the V and J calls and clone size; D and trimming were determined from the DNA. The sample comprises around 170,000 clones, around 83% of which are singletons, and approximately 6.2% rests with the top ten. Sequencing was performed on peripheral blood. The clonotype comes from a woman aged 40 to 50 with acute or convalescent COVID-19.

CDR3: CASSPGQGDGELFF. The CDR3 nucleotides are TGCGCCAGCAGTCCCGGACAGGGGGACGGGGAGCTGTTTTTT. This rearrangement joins TRBV23-1 to TRBJ2-2; TRBD1 aligns across 10 bases. TRBV23-1 is flagged as an ORF with uncertain function. This CDR3 has 14 residues. Trimming cost V 4 bases and J 7 bases; bases outside gene matches: 3.